The sequence of this T cell receptor beta chain was determined in a study of blood T cell repertoires in COVID-19. In the study overall: Acute and convalescent COVID-19 specimens originated in the United States, Italy and Spain.

Clones were sequenced by immunoSEQ multiplex PCR, and TCRdb holds only the in-frame ones, with some missing. The sample has approximately 300,000 clones, 90% seen once; the top ten hold roughly 5.9%. V dropped 4 bases and J dropped 5; count of bases not matched to a gene: 17. Germline V CDR1 and CDR2: SGDLS, YYNGEE. CDR3 length: 17 residues. The sequenced sample was peripheral blood. This clonotype was obtained from a woman aged 45-65 years with COVID-19, enrolled during active disease. The genes are TRBV9 and TRBJ1-1; 7 nucleotides line up with TRBD1. Here the CDR3 DNA reads TGTGCCAGCAGCCCCCCCTTAGGAGGGGGCAAGAGAACTGAAGCTTTCTTT. Its protein is CASSPPLGGGKRTEAFF.